These 18 T cell receptor beta chains were sequenced from one sample in a study of blood T cells in healthy people across ages. A second PCR, run for 7 to 11 cycles, used a sample-barcoded 5' primer plus a J-beta primer mix. TCRdb itself ran the 5' RACE reads through MiXCR, one entry per CDR3 protein. The sample yields about 1.8 million distinct CDR3 sequences, roughly 50% seen once. Material for sequencing was blood. Receptor source: a woman aged 40 to 50 in good health.

This clonotype was recorded a few times. V and J are TRBV4-3 and TRBJ2-1, with 7 bases fitting TRBD2. Unmatched junction bases numbered 8, after V lost 0 bases and J lost 6 bases. The germline V gene has CDR1 LGHNA and CDR2 YSLEER. This CDR3 has 16 residues. CDR3 coding DNA: TGCGCCAGCAGCCAAGACTTACTAGTAGCGGGCAATGAGCAGTTCTTC. It yields the protein CASSQDLLVAGNEQFF.

This clonotype showed up just a few times. The chain has TRBV4-2 and TRBJ2-1; 11 positions agree with TRBD2. The V gene end was trimmed by 4 bases and the J gene end by 8 bases; junction bases not matched to a gene: 7. This CDR3 is built from 15 residues. The germline CDR1 and CDR2 sequences are LGHNA and YNFKEQ. The CDR3: CASSPSSGGRDEQFF. DNA of the CDR3: TGTGCCAGCAGCCCGTCTAGCGGGGGGAGGGATGAGCAGTTCTTC.

The chain recombines TRBV20-1 with TRBJ2-7, with D perhaps matching TRBD1 (5 bases). Germline CDR1 and CDR2: DFQATT and SNEGSKA (reference sequence). The CDR3 covers 16 residues. V lost 0 bases and J lost 2, with 17 bases in between. The CDR3 DNA is TGCAGTGCTAGAGATGCGGAGTCAGGGAACCCCTACGAGCAGTACTTC. Translated, it gives CSARDAESGNPYEQYF.

This clonotype has more than one count but fewer than ten. V is TRBV4-3 and J is TRBJ1-2; TRBD1 is a possible D gene (5 bases). Germline V gene lookup returns CDR1 LGHNA and CDR2 YSLEER. This CDR3 comprises 14 residues. The V end was cut by 0 bases, the J end by 8 bases, with 13 bases between. Here the CDR3 reads CASSQDRGPRGYTF. CDR3 coding DNA: TGCGCCAGCAGCCAAGATCGGGGACCTAGGGGCTACACCTTC.

The chain combines TRBV20-1 with TRBJ1-2, with 9 bases fitting TRBD1. CDR3 size: 13 residues. V was clipped by 3 bases and J by 5 bases; unmatched bases: 4. Looked up from germline, CDR1 is DFQATT and CDR2 is SNEGSKA (reference sequence). The CDR3 here is CSAREDRGYGYTF. The CDR3 DNA is TGCAGTGCTAGGGAGGACAGGGGATATGGCTACACCTTC.

This clonotype was seen a handful of times. The V call is TRBV27, the J call TRBJ2-6, with 11 positions matching TRBD1. The CDR3 length is 18 residues. CDR1 and CDR2 from the germline V gene are MNHEY and SMNVEV (reference sequence). V lost 6 bases, J lost 7 bases, and 14 bases stayed unmatched. CDR3 loop: CASSYGDRGWSRANVLTF. As DNA, the CDR3 is TGTGCCAGCAGCTACGGGGACAGGGGGTGGTCTCGTGCCAACGTCCTGACTTTC. Complete variable domain (other parts from reference TRBV27 and TRBJ2-6): EAQVTQNPRYLITVTGKKLTVTCSQNMNHEYMSWYRQDPGLGLRQIYYSMNVEVTDKGDVPEGYKVSRKEKRNFPLILESPSPNQTSLYFCASSYGDRGWSRANVLTFGAGSRLTVL.

This clonotype turned up a few times. This chain links TRBV5-1 with TRBJ2-5; 11 bases are shared with TRBD1. CDR3 size: 14 residues. In germline, CDR1 is SGHRS, CDR2 YFSETQ. With V trimmed by 4 bases and J by 4 bases, 3 bases remained unmatched. The CDR3 loop is CASSGGTGGETQYF. The CDR3 nucleotides read TGCGCCAGCAGCGGGGGGACAGGGGGAGAGACCCAGTACTTC.

The genes are TRBV2 and TRBJ2-1; 10 nucleotides align to TRBD1. The CDR3 spans 18 residues. Germline CDR1 and CDR2: SNHLY and FYNNEI. V was clipped by 2 bases and J by 3 bases; unmatched bases: 10. The CDR3 here is CASSERMVGTGDYNEQFF. The CDR3 DNA reads TGTGCCAGCAGTGAAAGGATGGTAGGGACAGGGGACTACAATGAGCAGTTCTTC.

The genes are TRBV12-3 or TRBV12-4 and TRBJ2-5; possibly TRBD2 for D (5 bases). The CDR3 length is 15 residues. Trimming removed 5 bases from V and 1 base from J, with 14 bases in between. For the CDR3, the DNA is TGTGCCAGCAGTCGAGGAGCGGTATTCCAAGAGACCCAGTACTTC. It codes for CASSRGAVFQETQYF.

The chain recombines TRBV4-3 with TRBJ1-5, with 8 bases matching TRBD1. The trim removed 0 bases at V and 1 base at J, leaving 5 bases unmatched. This CDR3 contains 17 residues. The germline V gene encodes CDR1 LGHNA and CDR2 YSLEER. The CDR3 DNA follows: TGCGCCAGCAGCCAAGATAGAACAGGGGGAAGCAATCAGCCCCAGCATTTT. Its translation is CASSQDRTGGSNQPQHF.

This clonotype was counted between two and nine times. The chain carries TRBV29-1 and TRBJ1-2; weak D call: TRBD1 (5 bases). Germline V gene data show CDR1 as SQVTM and CDR2 as ANQGSEA. Trimming pared 4 bases from V and 8 bases from J, leaving 17 bases between. This CDR3 has 13 amino acids. CDR3 DNA: TGCAGCGTTGCTCAGTCGGTAGGGGAAGGCTACACCTTC. Its translation: CSVAQSVGEGYTF. The full variable domain, rest sourced from reference TRBV29-1 and TRBJ1-2, is SAVISQKPSRDICQRGTSLTIQCQVDSQVTMMFWYRQQPGQSLTLIATANQGSEATYESGFVIDKFPISRPNLTFSTLTVSNMSPEDSSIYLCSVAQSVGEGYTFGSGTRLTVV.

The chain employs TRBV29-1 and TRBJ2-6; the match to TRBD1 covers 7 bases. Looked up from germline, CDR1 is SQVTM and CDR2 is ANQGSEA. The CDR3 contains 16 residues. V was pared by 6 bases and J by 0 bases, with 8 bases of the junction left unmatched. The CDR3 bases are TGCAGCGTATCAGGGACAGAGGCCTCTGGGGCCAACGTCCTGACTTTC. It is translated as CSVSGTEASGANVLTF.

V gene TRBV20-1 combines with J gene TRBJ2-6; weak D call: TRBD1 (6 bases). CDR3 length: 16 residues. Trimming took off 3 bases at V and 0 bases at J, with 12 bases between the two ends. Germline V CDR1 and CDR2: DFQATT, SNEGSKA (reference sequence). The CDR3 DNA is TGCAGTGCTAGGGAACAGGGCCGCTCTGGGGCCAACGTCCTGACTTTC. This encodes CSAREQGRSGANVLTF.

This chain connects TRBV6-5 to TRBJ1-4, with 8 bases aligning to TRBD1. CDR1 and CDR2 (germline): MNHEY, SVGAGI. There are 15 residues in the CDR3. Germline trimming cut 2 bases from V and 5 bases from J; bases unmatched to any gene: 4. This CDR3 reads CASSYRQGKNEKLFF. CDR3 DNA sequence: TGTGCCAGCAGTTACCGACAGGGGAAAAATGAAAAACTGTTTTTT.

To note about this clonotype: At one of its ends the junction is not consistent with the germline gene, which may arise from a read error. V gene TRBV7-2 combines with J gene TRBJ2-1, with D maybe TRBD1 (5 bases). Germline CDR1 reads SGHTA; CDR2 reads FQGNSA. This CDR3 has 13 residues. In DNA form, the CDR3 reads TGTGCCTGCAGGGCCAACGGCGGTCCCGAGCAGTTCTTC. Protein product: CACRANGGPEQFF.

The chain employs TRBV6-1 and TRBJ2-7, with D tentatively TRBD1 (5 bases). V was cut by 6 bases and J by 3 bases, with 9 bases left in between. The germline V gene has CDR1 MNHNS and CDR2 SASEGT. This CDR3 has 12 residues. CDR3 amino acids: CASRKDSYEQYF. The CDR3 DNA follows: TGTGCCAGCAGAAAAGACAGCTACGAGCAGTACTTC.

The CDR3: CASSPQGTNRYLATQYF. The CDR3, as DNA: TGCGCCAGCAGCCCGCAGGGGACCAACAGATATCTCGCAACCCAGTACTTC. V and J are TRBV5-1 and TRBJ2-5; a possible D gene is TRBD1 (6 bases). CDR1 and CDR2 from the germline V gene are SGHRS and YFSETQ. The V end was cut by 4 bases, the J end by 8 bases, with 27 bases between. The CDR3 has 17 residues. The full variable domain, in which reference TRBV5-1 and TRBJ2-5 provide the parts outside the CDR3, is KAGVTQTPRYLIKTRGQQVTLSCSPISGHRSVSWYQQTPGQGLQFLFEYFSETQRNKGNFPGRFSGRQFSNSRSEMNVSTLELGDSALYLCASSPQGTNRYLATQYFGPGTRLLVL.

On this clonotype itself: At one end, the junction sequence differs from germline, possibly due to a read error. The chain combines TRBV24-1 with TRBJ1-5; no definite D call. Germline lookup yields CDR1 KGHDR and CDR2 SFDVKD. This CDR3 comprises 15 residues. The CDR3 DNA follows: TGTGCCACCAGTGACCGGCGGGGTAGCGATCAGCCCCAGCATTTT. This codes for CATSDRRGSDQPQHF.